The 4 T cell receptor beta chains below all came from one sample that was sequenced in a study of T cell repertoires in cytomegalovirus infection. TCRdb passed the reads through MiXCR, listing each CDR3 protein once. There are around 69,000 distinct CDR3 sequences in the sample; 20% to 25% occur only once, and 55% to 75% lies in the top ten. Antigen specificity for these receptors is unknown. The material sequenced was CD8+ T cells from cultured PBMCs, taken from culture after CMV antigen stimulation. The receptors were sampled from a human donor in good health (CMV status not recorded). Some clones in this sample may be carry-over from other donors' samples.

This clonotype has a handful of counts. The junction departs from germline at one end; a sequencing error may be responsible. CDR3 DNA: TGTGCCAGCAGTTACCCGACACCCGAGACCGCGTTC. Translating it yields CASSYPTPETAF. The genes are TRBV6-2 or TRBV6-3 and TRBJ2-4; no clear D gene. Germline V gives CDR1 MNHEY, CDR2 SVGEGT. This CDR3 is built from 12 residues.

The V call is TRBV12-3 or TRBV12-4, the J call TRBJ2-6, with 9 nucleotides matching TRBD1. The CDR3 is 18 amino acids. V was pared by 3 bases and J by 7 bases, with 13 bases of the junction left unmatched. For the CDR3, the DNA is TGTGCCAGCAGTTTGGGGGACAGGGTGCCTCGCGGTGCCAACGTCCTGACTTTC. This encodes CASSLGDRVPRGANVLTF.

This clonotype appeared a few times. The chain joins TRBV7-9 to TRBJ1-1; 8 positions match TRBD1. CDR3 length: 16 amino acids. Germline V gene lookup returns CDR1 SEHNR and CDR2 FQNEAQ (reference sequence). V lost 8 bases to trimming and J lost 0 bases; unmatched junction nucleotides: 11. The CDR3 DNA reads TGTGCCAGCGGCTCGCAGGGGGCCCCTATGAACACTGAAGCTTTCTTT. Amino acid sequence: CASGSQGAPMNTEAFF. The entire variable domain, with the rest obtained from reference TRBV7-9 and TRBJ1-1, is as follows: DTGVSQNPRHKITKRGQNVTFRCDPISEHNRLYWYRQTLGQGPEFLTYFQNEAQLEKSRLLSDRFSAERPKGSFSTLEIQRTEQGDSAMYLCASGSQGAPMNTEAFFGQGTRLTVV.

The chain is built from TRBV5-6 and TRBJ1-4, with D unclear. Germline CDR1 is SGHDT and CDR2 is YYEEEE. The CDR3 runs 14 residues. Trimming took off 4 bases at V and 5 bases at J, with 12 bases between the two ends. CDR3 sequence reads: CASSQDGRNEKLFF. CDR3 bases: TGTGCCAGCAGCCAAGACGGAAGAAATGAAAAACTGTTTTTT. Looking up the rest from reference TRBV5-6 and TRBJ1-4 gives the full variable domain: DAGVTQSPTHLIKTRGQQVTLRCSPKSGHDTVSWYQQALGQGPQFIFQYYEEEERQRGNFPDRFSGHQFPNYSSELNVNALLLGDSALYLCASSQDGRNEKLFFGSGTQLSVL.